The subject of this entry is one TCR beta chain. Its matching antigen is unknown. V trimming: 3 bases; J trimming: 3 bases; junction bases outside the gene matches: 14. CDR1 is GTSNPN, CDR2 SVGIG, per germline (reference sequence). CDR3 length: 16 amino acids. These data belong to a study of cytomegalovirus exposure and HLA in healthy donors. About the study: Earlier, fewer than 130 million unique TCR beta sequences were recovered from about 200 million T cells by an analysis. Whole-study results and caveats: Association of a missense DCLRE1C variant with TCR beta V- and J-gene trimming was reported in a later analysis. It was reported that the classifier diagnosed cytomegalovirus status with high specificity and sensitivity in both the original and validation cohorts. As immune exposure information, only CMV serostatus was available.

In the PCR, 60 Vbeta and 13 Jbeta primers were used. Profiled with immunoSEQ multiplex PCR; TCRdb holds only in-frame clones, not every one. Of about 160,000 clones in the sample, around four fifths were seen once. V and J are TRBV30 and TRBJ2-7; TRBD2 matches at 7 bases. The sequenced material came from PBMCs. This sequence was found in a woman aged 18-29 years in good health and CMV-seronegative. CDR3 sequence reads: CAWSPIPRLACYEQYF. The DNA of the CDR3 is TGTGCCTGGAGCCCAATCCCCCGACTAGCCTGCTACGAGCAGTACTTC.